Here is one TCR beta chain with its context. Its binding antigen is unknown. No qualities accompany the bases; no much larger clone lies one base away. Explained via the paper, the treatment or condition label denotes: in vitro stimulation with specific CMV peptide epitopes to enrich CMV-specific T cells. Sequencing used an Illumina HiSeq 1500. The raw public data were reprocessed by TCRdb itself: fastp quality trimming at Q25, MiXCR clonotype calling, in-frame beta chains only. CDR3 protein sequences are deduplicated, and each keeps its most common genes and DNA. The sample yields hundreds of thousands of distinct CDR3 sequences; 33% were counted once. Roughly 17% of the sample is in the top ten clones. The data are from a study of T cell repertoires in cytomegalovirus infection (dated by TCRdb to about 2019). Regarding the complete study: The peptide stimulations were aimed at well-studied HLA-B-restricted epitopes as well as recently identified HLA-C-restricted CMV epitopes, whose presentation resists viral immunomodulation. The HLA type of each donor mattered for the analysis, because public TCR beta signatures pointed to carriage of CMV infection along with the matching HLA type. The full study reports these points: Carriers of CMV infection plus the relevant HLA type were discriminated by the cumulative frequency of public TCR beta family members in the study cohort and in an independent approximately 360-donor cohort. The ex vivo response was dominated by HLA-C-restricted CMV-specific TCR beta clonotypes, which also provided the single most frequent clonotype in two of eight donors.

This specimen consisted of cultured PBMCs, obtained from culture after CMV antigen stimulation. This clonotype originated in a human donor in good health (CMV status not recorded). Some clones in this sample may be carry-over from other donors' samples.

The CDR3: CASSYSIGLKLFF. The DNA sequence follows: TGTGCCAGCAGTTACTCGATCGGGCTAAAACTGTTTTTT. The sequence joins TRBV6-8 to TRBJ1-4; no D gene can be assigned with confidence. V was cut back by 0 bases and J by 10 bases, leaving a gap of 9 bases between them. From its cysteine to its phenylalanine, the CDR3 spans 13 amino acids. Only the CDR3 DNA is retained, 39 bases long and in frame from the first base. CDR1 and CDR2, per the germline V gene, are MNHGY and SAAAGT.